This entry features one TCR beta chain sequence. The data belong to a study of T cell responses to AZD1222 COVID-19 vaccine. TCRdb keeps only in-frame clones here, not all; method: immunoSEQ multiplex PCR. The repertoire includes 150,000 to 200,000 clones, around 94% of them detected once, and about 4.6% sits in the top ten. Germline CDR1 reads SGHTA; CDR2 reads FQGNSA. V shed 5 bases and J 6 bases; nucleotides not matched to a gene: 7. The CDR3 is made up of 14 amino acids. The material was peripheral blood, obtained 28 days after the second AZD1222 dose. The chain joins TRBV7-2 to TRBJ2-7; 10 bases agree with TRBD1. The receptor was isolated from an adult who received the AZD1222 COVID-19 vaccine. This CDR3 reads CASSPRGQGREQYF. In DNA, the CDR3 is TGTGCCAGCAGCCCCAGGGGACAGGGGCGCGAGCAGTACTTC.